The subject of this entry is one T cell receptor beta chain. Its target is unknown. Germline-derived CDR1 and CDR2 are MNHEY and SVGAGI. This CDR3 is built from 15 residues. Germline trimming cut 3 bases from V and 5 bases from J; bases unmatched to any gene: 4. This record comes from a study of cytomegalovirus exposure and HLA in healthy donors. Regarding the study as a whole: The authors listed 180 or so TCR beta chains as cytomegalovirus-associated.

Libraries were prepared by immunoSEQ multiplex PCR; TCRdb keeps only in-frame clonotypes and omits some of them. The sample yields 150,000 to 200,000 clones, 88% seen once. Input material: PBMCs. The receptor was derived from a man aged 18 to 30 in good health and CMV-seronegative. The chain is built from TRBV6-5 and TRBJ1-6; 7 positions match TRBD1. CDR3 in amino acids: CASSYDRVHNSPLHF. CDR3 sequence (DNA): TGTGCCAGCAGTTATGACAGGGTCCATAATTCACCCCTCCACTTT.